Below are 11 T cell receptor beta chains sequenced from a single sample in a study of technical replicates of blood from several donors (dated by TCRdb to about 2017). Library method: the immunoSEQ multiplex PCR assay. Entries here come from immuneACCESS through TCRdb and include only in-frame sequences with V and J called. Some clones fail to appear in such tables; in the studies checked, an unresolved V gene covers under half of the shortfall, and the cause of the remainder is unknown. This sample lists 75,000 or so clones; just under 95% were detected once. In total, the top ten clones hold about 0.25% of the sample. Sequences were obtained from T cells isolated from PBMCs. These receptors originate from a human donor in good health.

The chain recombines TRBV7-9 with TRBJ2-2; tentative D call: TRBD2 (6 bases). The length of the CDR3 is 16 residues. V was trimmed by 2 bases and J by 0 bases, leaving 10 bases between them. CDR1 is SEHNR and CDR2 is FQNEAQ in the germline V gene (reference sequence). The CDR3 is CASSLSGLANTGELFF. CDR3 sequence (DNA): TGTGCCAGCAGCTTATCGGGACTGGCGAACACCGGGGAGCTGTTTTTT.

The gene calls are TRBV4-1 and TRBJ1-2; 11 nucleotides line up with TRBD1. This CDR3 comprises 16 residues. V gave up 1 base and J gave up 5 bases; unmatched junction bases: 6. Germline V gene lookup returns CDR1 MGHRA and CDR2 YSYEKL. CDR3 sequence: CASSQVPGQGVYGYTF. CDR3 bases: TGCGCCAGCAGCCAAGTTCCGGGACAGGGGGTATATGGCTACACCTTC.

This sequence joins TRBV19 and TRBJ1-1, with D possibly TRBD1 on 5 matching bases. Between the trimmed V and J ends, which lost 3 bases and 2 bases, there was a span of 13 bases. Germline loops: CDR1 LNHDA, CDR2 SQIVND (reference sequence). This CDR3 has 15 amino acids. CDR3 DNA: TGTGCCAGTAGTATCCAGGGAGGGGATAACACTGAAGCTTTCTTT. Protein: CASSIQGGDNTEAFF.

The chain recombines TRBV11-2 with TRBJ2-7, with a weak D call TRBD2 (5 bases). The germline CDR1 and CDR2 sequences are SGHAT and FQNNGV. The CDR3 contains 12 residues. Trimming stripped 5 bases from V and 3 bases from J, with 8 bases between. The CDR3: CASSQGGYEQYF. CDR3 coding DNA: TGTGCCAGCAGCCAAGGAGGCTACGAGCAGTACTTC.

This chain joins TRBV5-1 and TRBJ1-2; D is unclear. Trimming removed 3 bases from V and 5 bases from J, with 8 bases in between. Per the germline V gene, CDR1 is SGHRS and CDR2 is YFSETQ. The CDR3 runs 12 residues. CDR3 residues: CASSSTLYGYTF. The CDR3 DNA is TGCGCCAGCAGCTCGACACTGTATGGCTACACCTTC.

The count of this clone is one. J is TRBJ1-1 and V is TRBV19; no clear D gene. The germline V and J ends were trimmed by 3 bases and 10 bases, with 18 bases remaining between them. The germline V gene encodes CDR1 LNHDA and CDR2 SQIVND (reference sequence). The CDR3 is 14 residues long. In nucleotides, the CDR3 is TGTGCCAGTAGTATTAGGGAGACGACTGATCGAGCTTTCTTT. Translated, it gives CASSIRETTDRAFF.

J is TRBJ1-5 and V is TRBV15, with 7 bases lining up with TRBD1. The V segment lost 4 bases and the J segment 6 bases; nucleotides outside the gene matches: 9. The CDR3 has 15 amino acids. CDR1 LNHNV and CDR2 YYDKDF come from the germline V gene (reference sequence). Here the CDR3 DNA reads TGTGCCACCAGCACTACAGGGGCCAGGGTTCAGCCCCAGCATTTT. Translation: CATSTTGARVQPQHF.

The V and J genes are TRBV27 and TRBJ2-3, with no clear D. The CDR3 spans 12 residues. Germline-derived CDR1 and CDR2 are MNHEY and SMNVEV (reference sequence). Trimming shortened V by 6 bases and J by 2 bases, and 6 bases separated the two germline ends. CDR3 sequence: CASRTYTDTQYF. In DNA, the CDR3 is TGTGCCAGCAGGACTTACACAGATACGCAGTATTTT.

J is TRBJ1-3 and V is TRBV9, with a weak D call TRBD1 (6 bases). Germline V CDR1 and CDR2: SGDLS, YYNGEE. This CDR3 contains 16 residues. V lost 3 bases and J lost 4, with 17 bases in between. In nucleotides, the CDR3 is TGTGCCAGCAGCGCACCTCAGACAGGCTCGGGAAACACCATATATTTT. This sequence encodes CASSAPQTGSGNTIYF.

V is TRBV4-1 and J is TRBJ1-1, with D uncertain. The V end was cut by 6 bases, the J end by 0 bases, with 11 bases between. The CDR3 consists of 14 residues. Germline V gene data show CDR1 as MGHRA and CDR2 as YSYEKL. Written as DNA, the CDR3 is TGCGCCAGCAGGAGCGGCCCCATGAACACTGAAGCTTTCTTT. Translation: CASRSGPMNTEAFF.

The CDR3 here is CASSALQGGDTQYF. In DNA, the CDR3 is TGTGCCAGTAGTGCGCTCCAGGGGGGAGATACGCAGTATTTT. The chain uses TRBV19 and TRBJ2-3; possible D gene TRBD1, 7 bases. The germline gives CDR1 LNHDA, CDR2 SQIVND (reference sequence). The V end lost 5 bases, the J end lost 5 bases, and 14 bases lay between the germline ends. The CDR3 is 14 amino acids.